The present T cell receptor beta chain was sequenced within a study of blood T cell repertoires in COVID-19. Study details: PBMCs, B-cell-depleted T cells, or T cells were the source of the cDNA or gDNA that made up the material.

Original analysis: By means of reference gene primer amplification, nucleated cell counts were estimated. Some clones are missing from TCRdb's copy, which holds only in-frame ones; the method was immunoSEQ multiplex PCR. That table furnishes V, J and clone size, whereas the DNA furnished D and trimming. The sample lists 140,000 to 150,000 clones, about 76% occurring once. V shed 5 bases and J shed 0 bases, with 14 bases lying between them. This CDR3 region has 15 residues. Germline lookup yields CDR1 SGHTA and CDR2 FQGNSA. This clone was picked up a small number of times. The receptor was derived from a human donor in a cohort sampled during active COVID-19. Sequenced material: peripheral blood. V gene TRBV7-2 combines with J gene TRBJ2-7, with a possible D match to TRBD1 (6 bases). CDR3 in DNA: TGTGCCAGCAGCCAAACAGGGTCGCTCTCCTACGAGCAGTACTTC. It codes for CASSQTGSLSYEQYF.